The clone carrying this T cell receptor (beta chain) was counted between two and nine times. Via MiXCR, TCRdb re-called the 5' RACE reads, giving one row per CDR3 protein. The table records approximately 600,000 distinct CDR3 sequences, just under 10% of them present only once. The data were obtained in a study of identical twins. The CDR3 runs 16 residues. Germline CDR1 MNHEY, CDR2 SVGAGI. The V end lost 2 bases, the J end lost 5 bases, and 18 bases lay between the germline ends. This sample also belongs to another study, concerning yellow fever vaccine responses in identical twins.

The origin of this receptor is a woman aged 18 to 35 in good health. Sequenced: PBMCs. This rearrangement joins TRBV6-5 to TRBJ1-1; a weak D match, TRBD1 (5 bases). CDR3 DNA sequence: TGTGCCAGCAGTTACGGCTGGGCCCGGGGGGGGACTGAAGCTTTCTTT. It is translated as CASSYGWARGGTEAFF.